Shown below are 21 T cell receptor beta chains from a single sample sequenced in a study of Graves' ophthalmopathy and Graves' hyperthyroidism. Amplifying from RNA transcripts, the study obtained TCR beta CDR3 regions. Following a first-round RT-PCR that used HTBI primers, a second-round multiplex PCR was carried out. Using its own MiXCR run on the multiplex PCR reads, TCRdb lists one record per CDR3 protein. The top ten hold about 46% of the sample, which has about 220,000 distinct CDR3 sequences, about 22% seen once. The sample comprised peripheral blood. The source of these receptors is a woman between 50 and 59 years old with Graves' ophthalmopathy.

Many counts were recorded for this clonotype. The V call is TRBV6-6, the J call TRBJ2-6, with D perhaps TRBD1 (6 bases). The CDR3 spans 20 residues. Trimming cost V 7 bases and J 0 bases, with 25 bases left between them. CDR1 and CDR2 (germline): MNHNY, SVGAGI (reference sequence). CDR3 region: CASTTGLGRTHGSGANVLTF. The CDR3 DNA sequence: TGTGCCAGCACCACAGGGCTGGGACGGACCCACGGCTCTGGGGCCAACGTCCTGACTTTC.

This clonotype was counted ten times or more. The rearrangement uses TRBV28 and TRBJ1-5; TRBD1 is a possible D gene (5 bases). V lost 6 bases, J lost 11 bases, and 14 bases lay in between. The V gene's germline CDR1 is MDHEN and CDR2 SYDVKM. CDR3 length: 12 amino acids. The chain's CDR3 is CASSRRPGTQHF. For the CDR3, the DNA is TGTGCCAGCAGCCGCCGGCCAGGGACCCAGCATTTT.

The chain employs TRBV28 and TRBJ2-5; 7 nucleotides agree with TRBD1. The germline V gene has CDR1 MDHEN and CDR2 SYDVKM. After removal of 4 bases from V and 5 bases from J, the junction contained 7 bases not matched to a gene. There are 14 residues in the CDR3. CDR3 amino acids: CASSYDRDGETQYF. The CDR3 bases are TGTGCCAGCAGTTATGACAGGGACGGTGAGACCCAGTACTTC.

This clonotype was found many times. The chain combines TRBV6-5 with TRBJ1-1; no clear D gene. V lost 7 bases and J lost 6, with 12 bases in between. Looked up from germline, CDR1 is MNHEY and CDR2 is SVGAGI. The CDR3 contains 12 residues. CDR3 bases: TGTGCCAGCACCCATAAGGTCGCTGAAGCTTTCTTT. As protein: CASTHKVAEAFF.

The V and J genes are TRBV28 and TRBJ1-2; D is undetermined. The germline V gene has CDR1 MDHEN and CDR2 SYDVKM. The CDR3 runs 11 residues. Trimming shortened V by 4 bases and J by 5 bases, and 5 bases separated the two germline ends. CDR3 nucleotide sequence: TGTGCCAGCAGTTCCAGATATGGCTACACCTTC. Its protein is CASSSRYGYTF.

This clonotype was seen ten or more times. The DNA of the CDR3 is TGCAGCGTTGAATTCAACCCGGGACAGGACTACGAGCAGTACTTC. It yields the protein CSVEFNPGQDYEQYF. This rearrangement joins TRBV29-1 to TRBJ2-7; 8 nucleotides line up with TRBD1. Germline V gene data show CDR1 as SQVTM and CDR2 as ANQGSEA. After removal of 2 bases from V and 3 bases from J, the junction contained 9 bases not matched to a gene. The CDR3 is 15 amino acids.

This clonotype has a count of ten or more. V usage is TRBV6-5 and J usage is TRBJ1-2; D remains unclear. The V gene's germline CDR1 is MNHEY and CDR2 SVGAGI. V lost 9 bases and J 3 bases, leaving 11 bases between the germline ends. The CDR3 is 12 amino acids. The CDR3 spells CASRTPDYGYTF. For the CDR3, the DNA is TGTGCCAGTAGAACACCTGACTATGGCTACACCTTC.

The chain recombines TRBV4-1 with TRBJ1-4; 8 positions agree with TRBD1. Trimming at V came to 3 bases and at J to 10 bases, leaving 13 bases not matched to a gene. Germline assignment: CDR1 MGHRA and CDR2 YSYEKL. The CDR3 runs to 16 residues. The CDR3 spells CASSHPIRTGRGKLFF. DNA for the CDR3: TGCGCCAGCAGCCACCCCATTCGGACAGGGAGAGGAAAACTGTTTTTT.

V and J are TRBV28 and TRBJ1-4; the match to TRBD1 covers 7 bases. The CDR3 is 15 residues long. Per the germline V gene, CDR1 is MDHEN and CDR2 is SYDVKM. V gave up 3 bases and J gave up 3 bases; unmatched junction bases: 4. CDR3 nucleotides: TGTGCCAGCAGTTTCCAGGGGGGGCCTAATGAAAAACTGTTTTTT. Its translation: CASSFQGGPNEKLFF.

This clonotype was detected ten times or more. One end of the junction is discordant with germline, which a read error may explain. The rearrangement links TRBV12-3 or TRBV12-4 to TRBJ2-7, with 9 bases matching TRBD1. The CDR3 spans 15 residues. This CDR3 reads CASSFTADRGYEQHF. DNA for the CDR3: TGTGCCAGCAGTTTTACCGCCGACAGGGGGTACGAGCAGCACTTC.

This clonotype was observed many times. The CDR3 reads CASKPGQVLTPLHF. CDR3 DNA sequence: TGTGCCAGCAAGCCGGGACAGGTCTTAACACCCCTCCACTTT. The chain couples TRBV2 to TRBJ1-6; 8 bases fit TRBD1. Germline assignment: CDR1 SNHLY and CDR2 FYNNEI. V lost 7 bases to trimming and J lost 11 bases; unmatched junction nucleotides: 10. CDR3 length: 14 amino acids.

The V gene is TRBV6-2 or TRBV6-3, the J gene TRBJ2-7, with 9 bases matching TRBD1. Germline CDR1 is MNHEY and CDR2 is SVGEGT. This CDR3 has 15 residues. V lost 2 bases and J lost 5; bases outside the gene matches: 7. Written as DNA, the CDR3 is TGTGCCAGCAGTTACCGCGGGACAGGGAGGAACGAGCAGTACTTC. Amino acids: CASSYRGTGRNEQYF.

This clonotype was counted many times. The rearrangement uses TRBV20-1 and TRBJ2-7, with D unresolved. The CDR3 contains 15 residues. Germline V gene data show CDR1 as DFQATT and CDR2 as SNEGSKA (reference sequence). V shed 2 bases and J shed 3 bases, with 17 bases lying between them. Here the CDR3 DNA reads TGCAGTGCTAGACCGGGCCGGGCCAGAAACTACGAGCAGTACTTC. This codes for CSARPGRARNYEQYF.

This clonotype was found many times. The rearrangement links TRBV10-3 to TRBJ1-1; the D is unclear. Germline values: CDR1 ENHRY, CDR2 SYGVKD. This CDR3 contains 13 residues. Trimming removed 2 bases from V and 5 bases from J, with 9 bases in between. This chain's CDR3 is CAISEGRGTEAFF. The CDR3 DNA sequence: TGTGCCATCAGTGAGGGGAGAGGGACTGAAGCTTTCTTT.

The table lists this clonotype with a few counts. The chain has TRBV6-1 and TRBJ2-5; D is ambiguous. Trimming removed 1 base from V and 7 bases from J, with 13 bases in between. CDR1 MNHNS and CDR2 SASEGT come from the germline V gene. The CDR3 sequence is 14 residues long. CDR3 residues: CASSEGATLTTQYF. The CDR3 DNA reads TGTGCCAGCAGTGAAGGAGCGACGCTGACGACCCAGTACTTC.

There are many counts of this clonotype. The rearrangement links TRBV7-3 to TRBJ2-5, with 7 positions matching TRBD1. Looked up from germline, CDR1 is SGHTA and CDR2 is FQGTGA. Trimming took 0 bases from V and 3 from J; bases not matched to a gene: 4. There are 15 residues in the CDR3. CDR3 bases: TGTGCCAGCAGCTTAACGAGGGACAGTAAAGAGACCCAGTACTTC. This translates into CASSLTRDSKETQYF.

In this sample, this clonotype turned up many times. The rearrangement joins TRBV19 to TRBJ1-1, with D hard to call. Trimming pared 8 bases from V and 7 bases from J, leaving 14 bases between. The germline V gene encodes CDR1 LNHDA and CDR2 SQIVND (reference sequence). This CDR3 contains 12 residues. The CDR3 DNA sequence: TGTGCCAGTTCCACTCCTTTAGGTGAAGCTTTCTTT. It translates to CASSTPLGEAFF.

Many counts were recorded for this clonotype. The genes are TRBV20-1 and TRBJ2-7; the match to TRBD2 covers 11 bases. The CDR3 sequence is 16 residues long. V was clipped by 3 bases and J by 4 bases; unmatched bases: 11. Per germline, CDR1 DFQATT and CDR2 SNEGSKA (reference sequence). The CDR3 loop is CSARRKGTSGGYEQYF. In DNA, the CDR3 is TGCAGTGCTAGGAGAAAAGGGACTAGCGGAGGGTACGAGCAGTACTTC.

This chain connects TRBV6-1 to TRBJ2-2; D possibly corresponds to TRBD2 (5 bases). The germline V gene has CDR1 MNHNS and CDR2 SASEGT. The CDR3 covers 12 residues. Trimming removed 11 bases at V and 1 base at J, with 8 bases between. The CDR3 nucleotides read TGTGCCGCGGGTGGGAACACCGGGGAGCTGTTTTTT. Encoded protein: CAAGGNTGELFF.

This clonotype has a count of ten or more. This chain connects TRBV10-3 to TRBJ2-2; D gene unclear. With 3 bases removed from V and 5 bases from J, the gap between germline ends came to 10 bases. This CDR3 contains 14 residues. Germline lookup yields CDR1 ENHRY and CDR2 SYGVKD. In nucleotides, the CDR3 is TGTGCCATCAGTGACTTCTCCAAGACCGGGGAGCTGTTTTTT. Translated: CAISDFSKTGELFF.

At least ten counts were recorded for this clonotype. The rearrangement joins TRBV5-1 to TRBJ2-2, with D possibly TRBD2 on 5 matching bases. Trimming cost V 7 bases and J 1 base, with 14 bases left between them. The CDR3 covers 15 residues. Germline V gene lookup returns CDR1 SGHRS and CDR2 YFSETQ. CDR3 loop: CASRALGKNTGELFF. The CDR3 nucleotides are TGCGCCAGCCGAGCTCTCGGGAAGAACACCGGGGAGCTGTTTTTT.